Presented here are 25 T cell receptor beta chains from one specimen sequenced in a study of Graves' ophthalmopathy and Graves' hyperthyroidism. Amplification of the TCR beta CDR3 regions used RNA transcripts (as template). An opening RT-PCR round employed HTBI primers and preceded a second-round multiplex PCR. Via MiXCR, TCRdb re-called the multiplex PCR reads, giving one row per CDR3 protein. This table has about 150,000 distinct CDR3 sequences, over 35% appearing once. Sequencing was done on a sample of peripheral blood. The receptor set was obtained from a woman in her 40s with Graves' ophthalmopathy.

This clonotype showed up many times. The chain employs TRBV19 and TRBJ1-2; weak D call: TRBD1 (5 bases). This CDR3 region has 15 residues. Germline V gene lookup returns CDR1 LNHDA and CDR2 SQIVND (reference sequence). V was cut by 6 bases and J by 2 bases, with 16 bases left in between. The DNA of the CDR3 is TGTGCCAGTAGCCTCCAGGGCAGGGTAAACTATGGCTACACCTTC. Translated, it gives CASSLQGRVNYGYTF.

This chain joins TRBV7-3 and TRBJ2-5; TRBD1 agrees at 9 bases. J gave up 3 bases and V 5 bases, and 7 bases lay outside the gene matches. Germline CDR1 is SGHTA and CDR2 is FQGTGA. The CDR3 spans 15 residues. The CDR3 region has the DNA TGTGCCAGCAGCCCGGGACAGGGAAAAGAAGAGACCCAGTACTTC. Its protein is CASSPGQGKEETQYF.

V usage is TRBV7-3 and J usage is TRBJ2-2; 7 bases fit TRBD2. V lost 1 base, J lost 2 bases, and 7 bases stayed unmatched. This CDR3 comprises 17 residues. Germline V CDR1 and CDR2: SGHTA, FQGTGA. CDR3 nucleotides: TGTGCCAGCAGCTTAAAACCCACTAGCGTAAACACCGGGGAGCTGTTTTTT. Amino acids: CASSLKPTSVNTGELFF.

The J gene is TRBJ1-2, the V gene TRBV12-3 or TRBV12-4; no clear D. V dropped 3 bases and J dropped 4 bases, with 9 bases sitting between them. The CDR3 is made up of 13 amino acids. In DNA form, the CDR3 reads TGTGCCAGCAGTTTCGGCCCCGGCTATGGCTACACCTTC. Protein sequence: CASSFGPGYGYTF.

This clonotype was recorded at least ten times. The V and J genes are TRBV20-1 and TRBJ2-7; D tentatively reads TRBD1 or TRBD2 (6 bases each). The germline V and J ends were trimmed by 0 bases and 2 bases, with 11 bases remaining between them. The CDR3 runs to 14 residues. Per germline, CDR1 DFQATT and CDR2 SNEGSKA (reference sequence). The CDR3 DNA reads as TGCAGTGCTAGAGACCCGGGGGCCGCCTACGAGCAGTACTTC. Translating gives CSARDPGAAYEQYF.

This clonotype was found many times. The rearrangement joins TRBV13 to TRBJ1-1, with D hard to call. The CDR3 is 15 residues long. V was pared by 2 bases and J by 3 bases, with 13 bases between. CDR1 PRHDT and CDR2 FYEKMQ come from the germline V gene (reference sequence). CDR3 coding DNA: TGTGCCAGCAGCTTACCCCCCAACGTGGACACTGAAGCTTTCTTT. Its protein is CASSLPPNVDTEAFF.

CDR3 amino acids: CASSWTGQTRYTF. In DNA form, the CDR3 reads TGTGCCAGCAGTTGGACAGGCCAAACTCGCTACACCTTC. The V gene is TRBV6-2 or TRBV6-3, the J gene TRBJ1-2; 7 nucleotides align to TRBD1. The junction had 8 bases not matched to a gene; V was cut back by 4 bases and J by 9 bases. Germline V lookup: CDR1 MNHEY, CDR2 SVGEGT. The CDR3 loop spans 13 amino acids.

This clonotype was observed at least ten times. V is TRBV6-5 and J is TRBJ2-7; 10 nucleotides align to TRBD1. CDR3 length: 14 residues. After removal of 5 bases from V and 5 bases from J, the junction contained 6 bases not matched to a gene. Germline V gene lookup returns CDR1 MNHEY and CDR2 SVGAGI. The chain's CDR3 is CASSTGTGVDEQYF. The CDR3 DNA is TGTGCCAGCAGTACCGGGACAGGGGTCGACGAGCAGTACTTC.

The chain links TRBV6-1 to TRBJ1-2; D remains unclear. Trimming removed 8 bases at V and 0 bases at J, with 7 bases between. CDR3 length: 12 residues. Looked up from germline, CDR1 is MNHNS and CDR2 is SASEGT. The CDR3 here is CASDGPNYGYTF. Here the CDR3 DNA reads TGTGCCAGCGACGGACCTAACTATGGCTACACCTTC.

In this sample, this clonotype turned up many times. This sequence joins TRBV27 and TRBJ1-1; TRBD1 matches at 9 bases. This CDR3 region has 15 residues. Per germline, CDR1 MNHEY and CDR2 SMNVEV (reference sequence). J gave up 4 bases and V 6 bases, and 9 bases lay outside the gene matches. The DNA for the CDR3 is TGTGCCAGCAGCAAACAGGGGGCGCTGGGCACTGAAGCTTTCTTT. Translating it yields CASSKQGALGTEAFF.

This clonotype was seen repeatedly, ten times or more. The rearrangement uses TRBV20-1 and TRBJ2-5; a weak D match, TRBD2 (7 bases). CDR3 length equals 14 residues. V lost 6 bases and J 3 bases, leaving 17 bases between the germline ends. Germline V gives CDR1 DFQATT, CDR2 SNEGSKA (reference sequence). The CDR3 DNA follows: TGCAGTGCCCAAAGGGGGGGCCCTAAAGAGACCCAGTACTTC. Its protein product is CSAQRGGPKETQYF.

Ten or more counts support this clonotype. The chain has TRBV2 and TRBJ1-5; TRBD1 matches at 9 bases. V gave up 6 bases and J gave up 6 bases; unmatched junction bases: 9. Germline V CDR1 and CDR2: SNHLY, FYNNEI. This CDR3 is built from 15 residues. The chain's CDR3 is CASRDFLTGGQPQHF. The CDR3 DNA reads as TGTGCCAGCAGGGACTTCTTGACAGGGGGTCAGCCCCAGCATTTT.

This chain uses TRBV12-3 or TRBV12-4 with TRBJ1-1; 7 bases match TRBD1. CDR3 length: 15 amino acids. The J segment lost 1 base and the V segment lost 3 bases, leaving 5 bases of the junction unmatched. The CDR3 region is CASSLIGQANTEAFF. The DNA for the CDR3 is TGTGCCAGCAGTTTGATCGGACAGGCGAACACTGAAGCTTTCTTT.

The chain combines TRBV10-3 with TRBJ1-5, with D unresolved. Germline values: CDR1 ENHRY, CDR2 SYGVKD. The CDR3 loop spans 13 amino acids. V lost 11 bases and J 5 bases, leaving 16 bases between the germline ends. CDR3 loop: CAWSAAADQPQHF. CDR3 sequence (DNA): TGTGCCTGGAGTGCTGCAGCCGATCAGCCCCAGCATTTT.

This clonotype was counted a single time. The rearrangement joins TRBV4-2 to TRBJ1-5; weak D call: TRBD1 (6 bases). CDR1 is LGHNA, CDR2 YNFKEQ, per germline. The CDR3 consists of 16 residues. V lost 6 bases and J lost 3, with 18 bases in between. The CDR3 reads CASSLGPGHNNQPQHF. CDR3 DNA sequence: TGTGCCAGCAGTTTAGGACCGGGACACAACAATCAGCCCCAGCATTTT.

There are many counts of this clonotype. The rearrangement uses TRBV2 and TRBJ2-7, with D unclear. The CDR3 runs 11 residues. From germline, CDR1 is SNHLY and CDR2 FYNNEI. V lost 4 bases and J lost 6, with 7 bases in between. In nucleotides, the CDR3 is TGTGCCAGCAGTGGGGGTACCGAGCAGTACTTC. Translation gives CASSGGTEQYF.

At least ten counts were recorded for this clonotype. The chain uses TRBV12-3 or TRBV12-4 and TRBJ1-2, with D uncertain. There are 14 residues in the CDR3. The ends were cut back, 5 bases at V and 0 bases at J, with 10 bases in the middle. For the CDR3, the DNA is TGTGCCAGCAGTAGGGCAGACACTAACTATGGCTACACCTTC. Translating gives CASSRADTNYGYTF.

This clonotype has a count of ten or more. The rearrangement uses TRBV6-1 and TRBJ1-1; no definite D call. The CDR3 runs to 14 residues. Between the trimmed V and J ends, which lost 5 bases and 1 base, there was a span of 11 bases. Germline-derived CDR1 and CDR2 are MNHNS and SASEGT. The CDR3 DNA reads TGTGCCAGCAGTATGGACTCATGGAACACTGAAGCTTTCTTT. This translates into CASSMDSWNTEAFF.

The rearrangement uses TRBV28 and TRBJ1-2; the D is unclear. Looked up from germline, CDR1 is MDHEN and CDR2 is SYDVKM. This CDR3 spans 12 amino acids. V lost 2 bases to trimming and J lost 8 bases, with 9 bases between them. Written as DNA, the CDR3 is TGTGCCAGCAGTTTAGACACGAACGGCTACACCTTC. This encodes CASSLDTNGYTF.

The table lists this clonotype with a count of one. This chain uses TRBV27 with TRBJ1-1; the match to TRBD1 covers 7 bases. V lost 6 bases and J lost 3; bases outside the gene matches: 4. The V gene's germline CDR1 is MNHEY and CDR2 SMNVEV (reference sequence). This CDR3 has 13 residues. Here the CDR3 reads CASRPDRHTEAFF. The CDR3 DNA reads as TGTGCCAGCAGGCCGGACAGGCACACTGAAGCTTTCTTT.

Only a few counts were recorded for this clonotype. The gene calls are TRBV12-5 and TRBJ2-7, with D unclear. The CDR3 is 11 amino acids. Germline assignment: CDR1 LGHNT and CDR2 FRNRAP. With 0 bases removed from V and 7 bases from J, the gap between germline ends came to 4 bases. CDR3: CASGLVREQYF. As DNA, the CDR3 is TGTGCTAGTGGTTTGGTAAGGGAGCAGTACTTC.

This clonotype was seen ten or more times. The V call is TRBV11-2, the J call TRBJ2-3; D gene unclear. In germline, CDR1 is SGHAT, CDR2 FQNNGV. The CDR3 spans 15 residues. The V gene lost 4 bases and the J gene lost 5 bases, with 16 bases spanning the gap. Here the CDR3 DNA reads TGTGCCAGCAGCTCCCAGATTGGTGTTGGAGATACGCAGTATTTT. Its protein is CASSSQIGVGDTQYF.

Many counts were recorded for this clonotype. The CDR3 here is CSARTNNYGYTF. DNA of the CDR3: TGCAGTGCTAGGACCAACAACTATGGCTACACCTTC. The chain joins TRBV20-1 to TRBJ1-2; unclear D gene. The germline CDR1 and CDR2 sequences are DFQATT and SNEGSKA (reference sequence). This CDR3 region has 12 residues. V was pared by 3 bases and J by 2 bases, with 7 bases between.

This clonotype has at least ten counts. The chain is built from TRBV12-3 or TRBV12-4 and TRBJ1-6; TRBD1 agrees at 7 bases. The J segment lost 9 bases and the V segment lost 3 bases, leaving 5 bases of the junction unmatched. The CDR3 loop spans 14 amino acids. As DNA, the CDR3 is TGTGCCAGCAGTTTTACAGGGGTGGGTTCACCCCTCCACTTT. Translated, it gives CASSFTGVGSPLHF.

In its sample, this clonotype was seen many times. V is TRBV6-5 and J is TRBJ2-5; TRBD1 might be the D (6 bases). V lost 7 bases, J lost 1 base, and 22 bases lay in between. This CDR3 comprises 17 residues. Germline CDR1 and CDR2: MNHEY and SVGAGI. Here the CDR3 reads CASTPQGNPSSQETQYF. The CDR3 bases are TGTGCCAGCACTCCTCAGGGGAACCCTAGCTCCCAAGAGACCCAGTACTTC.